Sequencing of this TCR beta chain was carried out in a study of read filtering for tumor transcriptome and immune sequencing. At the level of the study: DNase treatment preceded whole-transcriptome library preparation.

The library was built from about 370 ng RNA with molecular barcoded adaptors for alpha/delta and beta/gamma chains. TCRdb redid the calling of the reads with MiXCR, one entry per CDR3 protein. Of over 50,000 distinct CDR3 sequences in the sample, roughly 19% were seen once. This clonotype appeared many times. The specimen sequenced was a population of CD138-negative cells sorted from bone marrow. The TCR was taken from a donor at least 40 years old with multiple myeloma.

For the CDR3, the DNA is TGTGCCAGCAGTGATTCTCGAGGGAATCAGCCCCAGCATTTT. It specifies CASSDSRGNQPQHF. The V gene is TRBV6-1, the J gene TRBJ1-5; no clear D. Trimming pared 3 bases from V and 4 bases from J, leaving 10 bases between. The germline CDR1 and CDR2 sequences are MNHNS and SASEGT. This CDR3 is built from 14 residues.